This T cell receptor (beta chain) originates from a study of T cells expressing NK-cell markers. The CDR3 contains 12 residues. Germline CDR1 is SGDLS and CDR2 is YYNGEE. The study's findings and limits: Clones of NKG2C+ T cells that had expanded were of unclear HCMV specificity. Top CD8+ clonotypes included the dominant CD3+CD56+NKG2C+ clonotypes in roughly 6 donors.

Template switching by 5'RACE with UMIs generated the TCR beta cDNA. TCRdb processed the 5' RACE reads again and assigns one entry to each CDR3 protein, with no DNA. This sample carries 550,000 to 600,000 distinct CDR3 sequences, with less than 4.5% going to the ten biggest clones. As regards this clonotype: Its antigen is not known.

What was sequenced was blood T cells: a sorted CD56 or NKG2C T cell subset, CD4+ or CD8+ T cells, or bulk PBMC T cells (not recorded which). The V gene is TRBV9, the J gene TRBJ2-1; TCRdb outputs TRBD2, but without DNA this stays unchecked. The sequence came from a young man in good health. The CDR3: CASSVVGTSLFF.